The T cell receptor beta chain under discussion was sequenced for a study of molecular identifiers for immune sequencing clone quantification. Findings and limits, study-wide: Whereas clones above 20 RNA copies held under 1% of naive-cell molecules, they held over 97% of effector molecules.

V was shortened by 5 bases and J by 2 bases, with 13 bases between the two germline ends. The CDR3 covers 13 residues. Germline lookup yields CDR1 DFQATT and CDR2 SNEGSKA (reference sequence). Sorted cells numbering about 19,000 to 1,000,000, with 10%, 30% or 50% RNA, yielded the naive CD8 libraries. Previously described methods and listed TCR primers were used for bulk TCR libraries. TCRdb re-derived calls from the PCR reads in MiXCR, one entry per CDR3 protein. The table records about 500,000 distinct CDR3 sequences, around 23% of them present only once. On this clonotype: Antigen: not known.

Sequencing was performed on naive CD8+ T cells from blood, with Jurkat cell RNA spiked in. Described subset: FACS-sorted CD8+CD4-CCR7+CD45RA+ naive T cells. The receptor comes from a human donor in good health. Some libraries in this study had Jurkat cell RNA spiked in. The rearrangement joins TRBV20-1 to TRBJ2-7; the D gene is possibly TRBD1 (6 bases). CDR3 in DNA: TGCAGTGCTCGGGACACCGTAACCTACGAGCAGTACTTC. This codes for CSARDTVTYEQYF.